Listed below are T cell receptor beta chains from one sample, sequenced in a study of preoperative IRX-2 immunotherapy in early breast cancer. Some clones are missing from TCRdb's copy, which holds only in-frame ones; the method was immunoSEQ multiplex PCR. This repertoire shows 43,000 or so clones, about 95% found once; its top ten account for around 1.6%. Specimen: tumor tissue, collected after IRX-2 immunotherapy. Receptor source: a human donor with breast cancer. Both conserved end residues are part of each CDR3. The order of the fields is V gene, clone size, J gene, D gene, CDR3 DNA, CDR3 protein. A D gene is named only where the DNA matches it firmly. Clone size appears in some rows only: once, few, many, or a class for an expanded clone.

>TRBV29-1|-|TRBJ2-3|TRBD2
TGCAGCGTACAACTAGCGGGGGGGGGCACAGATACGCAGTATTTT
CSVQLAGGGTDTQYF
>TRBV28|-|TRBJ1-2|TRBD1
TGTGCCAGCAGCCATGGACAGGGGCGCTGGGGTGGCTACACCTTC
CASSHGQGRWGGYTF
>TRBV29-1|-|TRBJ2-7|TRBD1
TGCAGCGTTGGTCGGACAGGGCCCGACGAGCAGTACTTC
CSVGRTGPDEQYF
>TRBV4-1|-|TRBJ2-7|-
TGCGCCAGCAGCCCTTGGGCAGGGGCGCCCTACGAGCAGTACTTC
CASSPWAGAPYEQYF
>TRBV11-1|-|TRBJ2-7|TRBD2
TGTGCCAGCAGCACGCTGAGTAGCGGGAGGCCCCTACCCCCCTACGAGCAGTACTTC
CASSTLSSGRPLPPYEQYF
>TRBV28|-|TRBJ1-1|TRBD1
TGTGCCAGCAGTCCAGGGACAGGTCTTGAAGCTTTCTTT
CASSPGTGLEAFF
>TRBV7-8|-|TRBJ2-3|-
TGTGCCAGCAGTTACTGGGCAGATACGCAGTATTTT
CASSYWADTQYF
>TRBV6-4|-|TRBJ1-2|-
TGTGCCAGCAGGCTCAGTAGTCCTTCTAACTATGGCTACACCTTC
CASRLSSPSNYGYTF
>TRBV7-6|-|TRBJ2-5|TRBD2
TGTGCCAGCAGGCTGAGCGGGGGCGGGGAAAGTCCCCAGTACTTC
CASRLSGGGESPQYF
>TRBV28|-|TRBJ2-7|-
TGTGCCAGCATACCCCACGGTTGGCTTGACCACGAGCAGTACTTC
CASIPHGWLDHEQYF
>TRBV7-7|-|TRBJ2-2|-
TGTGCCAGCAGACAACTGACAGGCCGGCTGTTTTTT
CASRQLTGRLFF
>TRBV7-7|-|TRBJ2-1|TRBD1
TGTGCCAGCAGCTTAGGGACAGGGGACATCAATGAGCAGTTCTTC
CASSLGTGDINEQFF
>TRBV11-3|-|TRBJ2-6|-
TGTGCCAGCAGTATAGGGGGACGGCCTTCTGGGGCCAACGTCCTGACTTTC
CASSIGGRPSGANVLTF
>TRBV29-1|-|TRBJ2-4|-
TGCAGCGCCGCTGAGGGGGATGACATCCAGTACTTC
CSAAEGDDIQYF
>TRBV4-3|-|TRBJ1-6|-
TGCGCCAGCAGCCAAGAAAGATGGAATTCACCCCTCCACTTT
CASSQERWNSPLHF
>TRBV7-2|-|TRBJ1-6|-
TGTGCCAGCAGCGATCCGAGGGCCGGATCACCCCTCCACTTT
CASSDPRAGSPLHF
>TRBV19|once|TRBJ2-7|TRBD1
TGTGCCAGTACCCCCCGTAGGGACAGGTTCCCCTACGAGCAGTACTTC
CASTPRRDRFPYEQYF
>TRBV4-1|-|TRBJ2-1|TRBD2
TGCGCCAGCAGCCCTAGCGGTCCGACCTACAATGAGCAGTTCTTC
CASSPSGPTYNEQFF
>TRBV5-6|-|TRBJ2-7|-
TGTGCCAGCAGCTTGGGCAGGGCCTACGAGCAGTACTTC
CASSLGRAYEQYF
>TRBV28|-|TRBJ2-7|-
TGTGCCAGCAGTTTATTTGACACCGATTACGAGCAGTACTTC
CASSLFDTDYEQYF
>TRBV30|-|TRBJ1-2|-
TGTGCCTGGAGTGGGGGCTATGGCTACACCTTC
CAWSGGYGYTF
>TRBV7-2|-|TRBJ2-1|TRBD2
TGTGCCAGCAGCTTTCCAACCCAAGCGGGAGAGGGGTACAATGAGCAGTTCTTC
CASSFPTQAGEGYNEQFF
>TRBV5-4|-|TRBJ1-2|TRBD1
TGTGCCAGCAGCTTGGTGGGACAGGGCGGCTATGGCTACACCTTC
CASSLVGQGGYGYTF
>TRBV18|-|TRBJ2-3|-
TGTGCCAGCTCACTTCAACTGGATAGCACAGATACGCAGTATTTT
CASSLQLDSTDTQYF
>TRBV5-4|-|TRBJ2-2|-
TGTGCCAGCAGCTTAAATTCTAACACCGGGGAGCTGTTTTTT
CASSLNSNTGELFF
>TRBV15|-|TRBJ2-7|-
TGTGCCACCAGCAGGCCAGGAACCTACGAGCAGTACTTC
CATSRPGTYEQYF
>TRBV21-1|-|TRBJ2-7|-
TGTGCCAGCAGCAAATATCGGGGGCCCTACGAGCAGTACTTC
CASSKYRGPYEQYF
>TRBV20-1|-|TRBJ2-1|-
TGCAGTGCTAGTGCCCGTGAGCAGTTCTTC
CSASAREQFF
>TRBV5-6|-|TRBJ1-2|-
TGTGCCAGCAGCTTTGGTACGGGCTATGGCTACACCTTC
CASSFGTGYGYTF
>TRBV6-6|-|TRBJ1-4|-
TGTGCCAGCAGTTACTTCCCAGCGCGGGGTGAAAAACTGTTTTTT
CASSYFPARGEKLFF
>TRBV19|-|TRBJ2-2|-
TGTGCCAGTAGGACCGGGACTCTTGACACCGGGGAGCTGTTTTTT
CASRTGTLDTGELFF
>TRBV30|-|TRBJ1-5|-
TGTGCCCTGGGGCTTGGGGGGGCGCCGCCCCAGCATTTT
CALGLGGAPPQHF
>TRBV9|-|TRBJ1-2|-
TGTGCCAGCAGCCCAAGAGTAACGGTGGCTGACTATGGCTACACCTTC
CASSPRVTVADYGYTF
>TRBV4-3|-|TRBJ2-3|TRBD2
TGCGCCAGCAGCCAAGTTTATAGCGGGAGGGGCACAGATACGCAGTATTTT
CASSQVYSGRGTDTQYF
>TRBV15|once|TRBJ2-1|TRBD2
TGTGCCACCAGCAGAGATAGAACTAGCGGGAGGGTCGACAATGAGCAGTTCTTC
CATSRDRTSGRVDNEQFF
>TRBV6-1|-|TRBJ1-2|-
TGTGCCAGCAGAGTAAGAGTGGAGGGCTACACCTTC
CASRVRVEGYTF
>TRBV11-2|-|TRBJ2-7|-
TGTGCCAGCAGTCCCTCGGCAGGGGCCGGGTACGAGCAGTACTTC
CASSPSAGAGYEQYF
>TRBV10-3|-|TRBJ1-1|-
TGTGCCATCAGTGAGCCTTCAGGGGTCACTGAAGCTTTCTTT
CAISEPSGVTEAFF
>TRBV27|-|TRBJ2-1|-
TGTGCCAGCAGTAAGTACAATGAGCAGTTCTTC
CASSKYNEQFF
>TRBV6-1|-|TRBJ1-2|-
TGTGCCAGCGGGGGAAAGGGCAGAGAGATTTATGGCTACACCTTC
CASGGKGREIYGYTF
>TRBV27|few|TRBJ2-5|-
TGTGCCAGCAGTCGAAACCAAGAGACCCAGTACTTC
CASSRNQETQYF
>TRBV30|-|TRBJ1-2|TRBD1
TGTGCCTGGTGCCTCGGAGGAGGGGGCTATGATGGCTACACCTTC
CAWCLGGGGYDGYTF
>TRBV7-2|-|TRBJ2-1|-
TGTGCCAGCAGCTTAACGTCAGGTGTCTACAATGAGCAGTTCTTC
CASSLTSGVYNEQFF
>TRBV7-3|-|TRBJ1-2|-
TGTGCCAGCAGCTCGGGTGGGGGGGATGGAAGTGGCTACACCTTC
CASSSGGGDGSGYTF
>TRBV7-3|few|TRBJ1-6|TRBD1
TGTGCCAGCAGCCCGGACAGGGGTGGCTCACCCCTCCACTTT
CASSPDRGGSPLHF
>TRBV11-2|-|TRBJ2-5|TRBD2
TGTGCCAGCAGCTCCTCTAGCGGGGGGGTAAAGACCCAGTACTTC
CASSSSSGGVKTQYF
>TRBV4-3|-|TRBJ2-5|-
TGCGCCAGCAGCCCCTCGGGCCTCCCCACAGAGACCCAGTACTTC
CASSPSGLPTETQYF